The next 14 T cell receptor beta chains were all read from a single sample in a study of blood T cells in healthy people across ages. Sample-barcoded 5' priming and a J-beta primer mix drove a second PCR of about 6 to 12 cycles. A single record per CDR3 protein comes from TCRdb applying MiXCR to the 5' RACE reads. The sample includes some 880,000 distinct CDR3 sequences, under 40% of them seen just once. Input material: blood. These receptors were obtained from a young man in good health.

This clonotype occurred many times. Germline is not matched at one junction end, which may reflect a read error. This sequence joins TRBV4-3 and TRBJ1-2, with D possibly being TRBD1 (5 bases). This CDR3 has 13 residues. Per the germline V gene, CDR1 is LGHNA and CDR2 is YSLEER. CDR3 protein: CASSGTSNYGYTF. The CDR3 coding sequence is TGTGCCAGCAGTGGGACCTCTAACTATGGCTACACCTTC.

This clonotype was detected only a few times. The chain employs TRBV7-3 and TRBJ1-1; D is unclear. Germline-derived CDR1 and CDR2 are SGHTA and FQGTGA. There are 14 residues in the CDR3. Deletions cut 3 bases from V and 1 base from J, with 9 bases between. The CDR3 loop is CASSLYGQNTEAFF. Here the CDR3 DNA reads TGTGCCAGCAGCTTGTACGGCCAGAACACTGAAGCTTTCTTT.

This clonotype was found a few times. The J gene is TRBJ1-5, the V gene TRBV20-1, with 10 bases matching TRBD1. This CDR3 contains 16 residues. CDR1 is DFQATT, CDR2 SNEGSKA, per germline (reference sequence). V trimming: 4 bases; J trimming: 4 bases; junction bases outside the gene matches: 10. The CDR3 reads CSATLTGTGENQPQHF. The DNA of the CDR3 is TGCAGTGCTACCCTTACCGGGACAGGGGAGAATCAGCCCCAGCATTTT.

The chain joins TRBV29-1 to TRBJ2-7, with D possibly called TRBD1 or TRBD2 (6 bases each). This CDR3 is 13 amino acids long. From germline, CDR1 is SQVTM and CDR2 ANQGSEA. Between the trimmed V and J ends, which lost 5 bases and 0 bases, there was a span of 11 bases. The CDR3 region has the DNA TGCAGCGTTATGGAGGGGGGCTCCTACGAGCAGTACTTC. Translating it yields CSVMEGGSYEQYF.

The genes are TRBV20-1 and TRBJ2-3; the match to TRBD2 covers 8 bases. V dropped 6 bases and J dropped 2; count of bases not matched to a gene: 7. The CDR3 has 14 amino acids. Per germline, CDR1 DFQATT and CDR2 SNEGSKA (reference sequence). The CDR3 reads CSAARGAYTDTQYF. CDR3 in DNA: TGCAGTGCCGCGCGGGGGGCCTACACAGATACGCAGTATTTT.

The V gene is TRBV7-8, the J gene TRBJ1-1; D call uncertain. Trimming took off 2 bases at V and 0 bases at J, with 7 bases between the two ends. The CDR3 loop spans 14 amino acids. From germline, CDR1 is SGHVS and CDR2 FQNEAQ. The DNA of the CDR3 is TGTGCCAGCAGCTTAATGGGAGTGAACACTGAAGCTTTCTTT. Encoded protein: CASSLMGVNTEAFF.

The chain couples TRBV4-3 to TRBJ2-1, with TRBD1 identical over 7 bases. Trimming removed 0 bases from V and 3 bases from J; junction bases left unmatched: 2. The germline gives CDR1 LGHNA, CDR2 YSLEER. CDR3 length: 15 amino acids. The chain's CDR3 is CASSQDRDSYNEQFF. For the CDR3, the DNA is TGCGCCAGCAGCCAAGACCGGGACAGCTACAATGAGCAGTTCTTC.

This clonotype has only a few counts. The chain carries TRBV5-6 and TRBJ2-7, with 7 positions matching TRBD1. V lost 0 bases and J lost 6; bases outside the gene matches: 9. The germline gives CDR1 SGHDT, CDR2 YYEEEE. The CDR3 runs to 15 residues. This CDR3 reads CASSLEGAPFSEQYF. The DNA for the CDR3 is TGTGCCAGCAGCTTGGAGGGGGCGCCTTTTAGCGAGCAGTACTTC. Together with reference TRBV5-6 and TRBJ2-7, the CDR3 gives the full variable domain: DAGVTQSPTHLIKTRGQQVTLRCSPKSGHDTVSWYQQALGQGPQFIFQYYEEEERQRGNFPDRFSGHQFPNYSSELNVNALLLGDSALYLCASSLEGAPFSEQYFGPGTRLTVT.

Note on this clonotype: A read error may be the cause here, since a much bigger clone is one base away. J is TRBJ2-1 and V is TRBV7-2; TRBD1 agrees at 7 bases. This CDR3 region has 14 residues. The trim removed 5 bases at V and 4 bases at J, leaving 5 bases unmatched. Germline-derived CDR1 and CDR2 are SGHTA and FQGNSA. The CDR3 sequence is CASSPGQPYNEQFF. DNA of the CDR3: TGTGCCAGCAGCCCGGGACAGCCTTACAATGAGCAGTTCTTC.

This clonotype has only one observation. The junction differs from germline at one of its ends, possibly a read error. The chain couples TRBV6-2 or TRBV6-3 to TRBJ2-3, with D perhaps matching TRBD2 (6 bases). Germline V CDR1 and CDR2: MNHEY, SVGEGT. The CDR3 covers 16 residues. Here the CDR3 reads CASSTISGTSIDTQYF. The CDR3 DNA reads TGTGCCAGCAGTACGATTAGCGGCACTAGCATAGATACGCAGTATTTT.

This clonotype was recorded at least ten times. The gene calls are TRBV2 and TRBJ2-1; the D is unclear. CDR1 SNHLY and CDR2 FYNNEI come from the germline V gene. This CDR3 contains 15 residues. The ends were cut back, 3 bases at V and 9 bases at J, with 18 bases in the middle. This chain's CDR3 is CASSEGRVALGEQFF. As DNA, the CDR3 is TGTGCCAGCAGTGAGGGCCGGGTCGCCCTGGGTGAGCAGTTCTTC.

CDR3 region: CASRPGREDETQYF. The CDR3 DNA reads TGCGCCAGCCGCCCTGGCAGGGAGGACGAGACCCAGTACTTC. This chain connects TRBV23-1 to TRBJ2-5; possible D gene TRBD2, 6 bases. TRBV23-1 is annotated as an ORF whose role is uncertain. The CDR3 consists of 14 residues. Between the trimmed V and J ends, which lost 8 bases and 5 bases, there was a span of 18 bases.

J is TRBJ1-1 and V is TRBV3-1; D perhaps matches TRBD1 (5 bases). The CDR3 totals 14 residues. The germline V and J ends were trimmed by 4 bases and 4 bases, with 13 bases remaining between them. Looked up from germline, CDR1 is LGHDT and CDR2 is YNNKEL (reference sequence). The CDR3 DNA reads TGTGCCAGCAGCCGGCCGGGGGACCCCACTGAAGCTTTCTTT. This translates into CASSRPGDPTEAFF.

This clonotype has only one observation. A much larger clone lies a single base off, so this may be a read error. This chain uses TRBV9 with TRBJ2-5; no clear D gene. The CDR3 is 12 amino acids. Trimming took off 3 bases at V and 11 bases at J, with 14 bases between the two ends. CDR1 SGDLS and CDR2 YYNGEE come from the germline V gene. CDR3 loop: CASSATHNEQYF. The CDR3 DNA sequence: TGTGCCAGCAGCGCCACACACAATGAGCAGTACTTC.